These 2 T cell receptor beta chains came from one sample sequenced in a study of regulatory T cells in long-lasting Graves disease. Time point indicated: persistent/refractory GD, antithyroid drugs over 5 years with positive TRAb. From RNA extracted from PBMCs, the TCR library was made. Relying on iRepertoire HTBI primers and Arm-PCR of CDR3 regions, the team built TCR beta libraries. Each CDR3 protein gets one entry after TCRdb re-called the multiplex PCR reads with MiXCR. The sample holds 400,000 to 600,000 distinct CDR3 sequences, roughly 21% seen once. The material was peripheral blood mononuclear cells (PBMCs), obtained when the disease was refractory, from a patient treated with antithyroid drugs. These receptor sequences come from a female donor with Graves disease.

This chain uses TRBV29-1 with TRBJ1-1; possibly TRBD1 for D (6 bases). The CDR3 sequence is 13 residues long. CDR1 and CDR2 (germline): SQVTM, ANQGSEA. Trimming stripped 4 bases from V and 0 bases from J, with 9 bases between. CDR3 sequence: CSVVGHVNTEAFF. CDR3 coding DNA: TGCAGCGTTGTGGGACACGTGAACACTGAAGCTTTCTTT.

This clonotype was detected a few times. Germline is not matched at one junction end, which may reflect a read error. The rearrangement joins TRBV28 to TRBJ1-1; TRBD1 matches 9 bases. Germline loops: CDR1 MDHEN, CDR2 SYDVKM. This CDR3 is built from 18 residues. Here the CDR3 DNA reads TGTGCCAGCAGTTCATATTGGAGGCCGACAGGGGGGAACGCTGAAGCTTTCTTT. It encodes CASSSYWRPTGGNAEAFF.